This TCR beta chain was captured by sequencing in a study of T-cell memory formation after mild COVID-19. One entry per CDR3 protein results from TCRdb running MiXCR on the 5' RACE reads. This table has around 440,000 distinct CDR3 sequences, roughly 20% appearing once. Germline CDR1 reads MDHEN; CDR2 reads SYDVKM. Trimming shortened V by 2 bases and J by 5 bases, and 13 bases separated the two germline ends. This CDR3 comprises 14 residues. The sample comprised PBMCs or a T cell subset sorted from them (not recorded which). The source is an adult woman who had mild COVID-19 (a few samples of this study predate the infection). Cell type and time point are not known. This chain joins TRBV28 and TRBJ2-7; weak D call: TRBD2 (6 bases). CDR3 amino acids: CASSLHGSHHEQYF. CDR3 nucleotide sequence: TGTGCCAGCAGTTTACACGGGAGCCACCACGAGCAGTACTTC.